The T cell receptor (beta chain) under discussion was sequenced for a study of shared clonotypes between healthy human individuals. Turning to the study itself: The study enrolled two women and three men aged 18 to 49. Study-wide findings and caveats: Among the subsets, naive ones generally showed larger estimated richness than memory ones. Against clonotypes common to all four donors, non-shared ones had lower generation probabilities.

TCRdb's table, derived via immunoSEQ multiplex PCR, lists solely in-frame clones and lacks some. The table lists over a million clones, around 74% of them singletons. On this clone itself: Its matching antigen is unknown.

After removal of 3 bases from V and 9 bases from J, the junction contained 2 bases not matched to a gene. Looked up from germline, CDR1 is MRHNA and CDR2 is SNTAGT. The CDR3 totals 13 residues. The rearrangement uses TRBV6-4 and TRBJ2-1, with 10 bases that match TRBD2. The source of this sequence is a man aged 18-30 years in good health. The sample was memory CD4+ T cells sorted from blood. Noted subset: CD45RA-negative fraction. CDR3 DNA: TGTGCCAGCAGTGAGCTAGCGGGAGTTGAGCAGTTCTTC. It translates to CASSELAGVEQFF.